Shown below are 10 T cell receptor beta chains from a single sample sequenced in a study of blood T cell repertoires in COVID-19. Data came from immunoSEQ multiplex PCR; TCRdb stores just in-frame clones and leaves some out. The sample lists 150,000 to 200,000 clones, about 90% occurring once. Sequencing was done on a sample of PBMCs or T cells enriched from blood (not recorded which). These receptors originate from a woman aged 45-65 years who had recovered from COVID-19.

The V and J genes are TRBV3-1 (or the pseudogene TRBV3-2) and TRBJ1-1, with 8 bases matching TRBD1. CDR1 and CDR2 (germline): LGHDT, YNNKEL (reference sequence). This CDR3 has 14 residues. With 5 bases clipped from V and 7 bases from J, the junction kept 9 bases outside the gene matches. CDR3 loop: CASSYTGGRGEAFF. The CDR3 bases are TGTGCCAGCAGCTACACAGGGGGGCGAGGTGAAGCTTTCTTT.

The chain couples TRBV4-2 to TRBJ2-3, with TRBD2 matching 10 bases. The J segment lost 6 bases and the V segment lost 3 bases, leaving 9 bases of the junction unmatched. Looked up from germline, CDR1 is LGHNA and CDR2 is YNFKEQ. The length of the CDR3 is 16 residues. CDR3 in amino acids: CASSQQTSGHADTQYF. CDR3 in DNA: TGTGCCAGCAGCCAGCAGACTAGCGGGCACGCTGATACGCAGTATTTT.

The chain uses TRBV7-5 and TRBJ1-5. TRBV7-5 is a known pseudogene. The length of the CDR3 is 15 residues. The CDR3 DNA is TGTGCCAGAAGCTTACGCGGGGGACACAATCAGCCCCAGCATTTT. Translating gives CARSLRGGHNQPQHF.

This clone was counted only a few times. V and J are TRBV7-9 and TRBJ2-1; TRBD2 matches 9 bases. Germline assignment: CDR1 SEHNR and CDR2 FQNEAQ (reference sequence). V shed 3 bases, J shed 11 bases, and the junction held 8 bases outside the gene matches. This CDR3 region has 14 residues. Written as DNA, the CDR3 is TGTGCCAGCAGCTTCCCTAGCGGGGTAACCAAGCAGTTCTTC. It yields the protein CASSFPSGVTKQFF.

There are a few counts of this clone. The chain joins TRBV3-1 (or the pseudogene TRBV3-2) to TRBJ1-2; maybe TRBD1 (5 bases). V dropped 3 bases and J dropped 10 bases, with 12 bases sitting between them. In germline, CDR1 is LGHDT, CDR2 YNNKEL (reference sequence). This CDR3 has 12 residues. The CDR3 is CASSQGDRNYTF. As DNA, the CDR3 is TGTGCCAGCAGCCAGGGCGACAGAAACTACACCTTC.

The chain uses TRBV28 and TRBJ2-5, with TRBD2 matching over 7 bases. From germline, CDR1 is MDHEN and CDR2 SYDVKM. The V segment lost 3 bases and the J segment 3 bases; nucleotides outside the gene matches: 16. The CDR3 contains 18 residues. CDR3 sequence: CASSFTTASGLVKETQYF. The CDR3 region has the DNA TGTGCCAGCAGTTTCACGACCGCGTCTGGACTAGTTAAAGAGACCCAGTACTTC.

The chain uses TRBV5-1 and TRBJ2-7; tentatively, D is TRBD2 (5 bases). The CDR3 extends over 15 amino acids. In germline, CDR1 is SGHRS, CDR2 YFSETQ. Trimming stripped 0 bases from V and 1 base from J, with 11 bases between. Here the CDR3 DNA reads TGCGCCAGCAGCTTGGTGAGCGGAAGTTCCTACGAGCAGTACTTC. It encodes CASSLVSGSSYEQYF.

The J gene is TRBJ1-1, the V gene TRBV19; the match to TRBD1 covers 8 bases. Germline V gene sequence: CDR1 LNHDA, CDR2 SQIVND (reference sequence). V lost 4 bases to trimming and J lost 7 bases; unmatched junction nucleotides: 5. The CDR3 contains 13 residues. CDR3 sequence (DNA): TGTGCCAGTAGTACAGGACAGGGAAGTGAAGCTTTCTTT. Its protein product is CASSTGQGSEAFF. Based on the CDR3 plus reference TRBV19 and TRBJ1-1, the full variable domain is DGGITQSPKYLFRKEGQNVTLSCEQNLNHDAMYWYRQDPGQGLRLIYYSQIVNDFQKGDIAEGYSVSREKKESFPLTVTSAQKNPTAFYLCASSTGQGSEAFFGQGTRLTVV.

This chain uses TRBV7-8 with TRBJ1-5; D is unresolved. CDR3 size: 13 residues. CDR1 and CDR2 from the germline V gene are SGHVS and FQNEAQ. Between the trimmed V and J ends, which lost 4 bases and 16 bases, there was a span of 20 bases. The CDR3 sequence: CASSSFADTPVHF. The CDR3 DNA reads as TGTGCCAGCAGCTCCTTCGCAGACACACCAGTACATTTT.

The chain uses TRBV6-2 or TRBV6-3 and TRBJ1-5; D may be TRBD1 (5 bases). Germline lookup yields CDR1 MNHEY and CDR2 SVGEGT. V was clipped by 0 bases and J by 3 bases, with 12 bases between them. This CDR3 has 16 residues. CDR3 sequence (DNA): TGTGCCAGCAGTTACTCCGAGGCAGGACACAATCAGCCCCAGCATTTT. It specifies CASSYSEAGHNQPQHF.